Sequencing of this T cell receptor beta chain was carried out in a study of cytomegalovirus exposure and HLA in healthy donors. Study-level findings and limits: Accounts indicate the classifier identified cytomegalovirus status with strong specificity and sensitivity. Among TCR sequences, most were rare, though some public TCRs appeared in many donors.

PCR primers comprised 60 Vbeta and 13 Jbeta primers. TCRdb's table, derived via immunoSEQ multiplex PCR, lists solely in-frame clones and lacks some. The repertoire holds 100,000 or so clones, with 75% as singletons. To note about this clone: Its antigen is not identified.

Sequencing was performed on PBMCs. The clonotype originates from a young woman in good health and CMV-seropositive.

This CDR3 is CASSVTGGSTGKNIQYF. The CDR3 DNA follows: TGTGCCAGCAGCGTAACTGGCGGGAGTACAGGCAAAAACATTCAGTACTTC. The rearrangement joins TRBV9 to TRBJ2-4, with 7 bases matching TRBD2. V shed 1 base, J shed 3 bases, and the junction held 10 bases outside the gene matches. This CDR3 has 17 residues. CDR1 and CDR2 (germline): SGDLS, YYNGEE.